There are a few counts of the clone carrying this T cell receptor (beta chain). What it binds is unknown. For the second PCR, which ran for about 6 to 11 cycles, a sample-barcoded 5' primer and a J-beta primer mix were used. TCRdb reprocessed the 5' RACE reads via MiXCR and lists one record per CDR3 protein. The sample lists around 990,000 distinct CDR3 sequences; 20% to 25% were seen once. This entry is derived from a study of blood T cells in healthy people across ages. The V gene's germline CDR1 is SEHNR and CDR2 FQNEAQ (reference sequence). Trimming stripped 3 bases from V and 5 bases from J, with 13 bases between. The CDR3 loop spans 14 amino acids. Overall study results and limits: Both higher diversity and more naive CD4+ cells marked long-lived donors when set against aged donors. Per million T cells, the diversity of TCR beta decreased roughly linearly as age advanced.

The same specimen was also included in a second study, on T cells of mothers and their children.

This chain uses TRBV7-9 with TRBJ1-2; D gene ambiguous. Sequenced input: blood. This sequence was found in a girl aged 2-10 years in good health. The CDR3 DNA is TGTGCCAGCAGCTTGGAAGGCGGCGGGTATGGCTACACCTTC. This sequence encodes CASSLEGGGYGYTF.